One sample yielded the 13 T cell receptor beta chains listed below, sequenced in a study of T cell responses to AZD1222 COVID-19 vaccine. Using immunoSEQ multiplex PCR, the repertoire was profiled, and TCRdb retains in-frame clones only, with some absent. This sample has about 150,000 clones, with more than 85% found just once. This specimen consisted of peripheral blood, obtained on day 0 of AZD1222 vaccination. The receptors shown here come from an adult in good health.

The chain combines TRBV6-1 with TRBJ1-1; D unclear. The CDR3 length is 14 residues. Germline V lookup: CDR1 MNHNS, CDR2 SASEGT. Trimming left V 2 bases short and J 1 base short, with 8 bases between. The CDR3 bases are TGTGCCAGCAGTGAACCTGCTACGAACACTGAAGCTTTCTTT. As protein: CASSEPATNTEAFF.

This chain connects TRBV30 to TRBJ1-2; D unclear. CDR3 length: 12 residues. V gave up 1 base and J gave up 4 bases, with 7 bases separating them. Germline CDR1 reads GTSNPN; CDR2 reads SVGIG (reference sequence). The CDR3: CAWSGPVYGYTF. The CDR3 region has the DNA TGTGCCTGGAGTGGCCCAGTCTATGGCTACACCTTC.

The chain links TRBV18 to TRBJ2-3, with D possibly called TRBD1 or TRBD2 (6 bases each). Germline-derived CDR1 and CDR2 are KGHSH and LQKENI. V dropped 2 bases and J dropped 6 bases, with 12 bases sitting between them. There are 14 residues in the CDR3. CDR3 in amino acids: CASSPEGGMDTQYF. CDR3 DNA sequence: TGTGCCAGCTCACCAGAGGGGGGCATGGATACGCAGTATTTT.

This sequence joins TRBV28 and TRBJ2-3; TRBD2 agrees at 7 bases. The trim removed 4 bases at V and 2 bases at J, leaving 6 bases unmatched. CDR3 size: 15 residues. Germline V gives CDR1 MDHEN, CDR2 SYDVKM. The CDR3 DNA sequence: TGTGCCAGCAGTTCTGCGGCGGGGGTCACAGATACGCAGTATTTT. Translating it yields CASSSAAGVTDTQYF. The whole variable domain, remainder taken from reference TRBV28 and TRBJ2-3, is DVKVTQSSRYLVKRTGEKVFLECVQDMDHENMFWYRQDPGLGLRLIYFSYDVKMKEKGDIPEGYSVSREKKERFSLILESASTNQTSMYLCASSSAAGVTDTQYFGPGTRLTVL.

V and J are TRBV4-2 and TRBJ2-3, with 8 bases fitting TRBD1. CDR1 and CDR2 from the germline V gene are LGHNA and YNFKEQ. The CDR3 consists of 16 residues. J lost 7 bases, V lost 2 bases, and 11 bases had no gene match. Written as DNA, the CDR3 is TGTGCCAGCAGCCAAACGCCCGGGACAGGAGCCTATACGCAGTATTTT. Its translation: CASSQTPGTGAYTQYF.

The chain combines TRBV18 with TRBJ1-1, with D hard to call. The V gene lost 2 bases and the J gene lost 3 bases, with 10 bases spanning the gap. Germline values: CDR1 KGHSH, CDR2 LQKENI. CDR3 length: 14 amino acids. The CDR3 DNA follows: TGTGCCAGCTCACCAACCTACAGTCACACTGAAGCTTTCTTT. Translated: CASSPTYSHTEAFF.

This clone was observed a few times. The chain recombines TRBV7-8 with TRBJ1-3; no clear D. V lost 7 bases and J 0 bases, leaving 13 bases between the germline ends. CDR3 length equals 15 residues. Germline lookup yields CDR1 SGHVS and CDR2 FQNEAQ. The DNA for the CDR3 is TGTGCCAGCACCCCGGGCTCGAGCTCTGGAAACACCATATATTTT. As protein: CASTPGSSSGNTIYF.

This clone was seen a single time. V usage is TRBV19 and J usage is TRBJ1-3, with D hard to call. CDR1 is LNHDA, CDR2 SQIVND, per germline (reference sequence). Trimming took 9 bases from V and 4 from J, leaving 13 bases between them. This CDR3 is 13 amino acids long. In DNA form, the CDR3 reads TGTGCCAGCCGGCAGGTTGCCGGAAACACCATATATTTT. Translating it yields CASRQVAGNTIYF. Full variable domain (outside the CDR3, taken from reference TRBV19 and TRBJ1-3): DGGITQSPKYLFRKEGQNVTLSCEQNLNHDAMYWYRQDPGQGLRLIYYSQIVNDFQKGDIAEGYSVSREKKESFPLTVTSAQKNPTAFYLCASRQVAGNTIYFGEGSWLTVV.

This rearrangement joins TRBV1 to TRBJ1-5. TRBV1 is annotated as a pseudogene. The CDR3 length is 15 residues. The CDR3: CTSSQDDGPCQPQHF. CDR3 DNA sequence: TGCACCAGCAGCCAAGATGACGGCCCCTGTCAGCCCCAGCATTTT.

The genes are TRBV29-1 and TRBJ1-5, with a tentative D call TRBD1 (6 bases). Trimming removed 6 bases at V and 1 base at J, with 16 bases between. There are 15 residues in the CDR3. The V gene's germline CDR1 is SQVTM and CDR2 ANQGSEA. The CDR3 loop reads CSVWGGAGSNQPQHF. The CDR3 region has the DNA TGCAGCGTGTGGGGGGGCGCGGGGAGCAATCAGCCCCAGCATTTT.

The chain joins TRBV7-9 to TRBJ2-1; D is ambiguous. This CDR3 spans 11 amino acids. CDR1 and CDR2 (germline): SEHNR, FQNEAQ (reference sequence). V was trimmed by 3 bases and J by 10 bases, leaving 7 bases between them. Written as DNA, the CDR3 is TGTGCCAGCAGCTTTCAACGGGAGCAGTTCTTC. It codes for CASSFQREQFF.

The gene calls are TRBV19 and TRBJ2-1, with 8 bases matching TRBD2. The junction had 6 bases not matched to a gene; V was cut back by 5 bases and J by 0 bases. The CDR3 consists of 16 residues. Germline V gives CDR1 LNHDA, CDR2 SQIVND (reference sequence). The CDR3 region has the DNA TGTGCCAGTAGTCGGTTTAGCGGGACCTCCTACAATGAGCAGTTCTTC. Its translation: CASSRFSGTSYNEQFF.

The gene calls are TRBV2 and TRBJ1-2; 9 bases agree with TRBD1. The CDR3 has 14 residues. The V gene end was trimmed by 4 bases and the J gene end by 4 bases; junction bases not matched to a gene: 4. Germline V gene lookup returns CDR1 SNHLY and CDR2 FYNNEI. The CDR3 is CASSAQGQGYGYTF. CDR3 nucleotide sequence: TGTGCCAGCAGTGCCCAGGGACAGGGCTATGGCTACACCTTC.